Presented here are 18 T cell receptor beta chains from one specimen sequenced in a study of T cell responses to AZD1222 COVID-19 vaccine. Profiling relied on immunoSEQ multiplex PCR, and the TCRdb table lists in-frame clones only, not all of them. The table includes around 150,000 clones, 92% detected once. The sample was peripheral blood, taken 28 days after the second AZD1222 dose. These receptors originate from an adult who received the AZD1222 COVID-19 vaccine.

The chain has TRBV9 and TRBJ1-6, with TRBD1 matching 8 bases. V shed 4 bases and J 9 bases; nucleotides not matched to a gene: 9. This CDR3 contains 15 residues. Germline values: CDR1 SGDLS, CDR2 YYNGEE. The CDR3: CASSPTGTGRSPLHF. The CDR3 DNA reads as TGTGCCAGCAGCCCGACCGGGACAGGCCGTTCACCCCTCCACTTT.

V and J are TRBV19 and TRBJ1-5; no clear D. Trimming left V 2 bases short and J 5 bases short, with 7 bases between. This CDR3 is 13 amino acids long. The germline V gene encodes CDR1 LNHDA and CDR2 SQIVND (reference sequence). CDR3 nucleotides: TGTGCCAGTAGTATACGGCAGGATCAGCCCCAGCATTTT. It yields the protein CASSIRQDQPQHF.

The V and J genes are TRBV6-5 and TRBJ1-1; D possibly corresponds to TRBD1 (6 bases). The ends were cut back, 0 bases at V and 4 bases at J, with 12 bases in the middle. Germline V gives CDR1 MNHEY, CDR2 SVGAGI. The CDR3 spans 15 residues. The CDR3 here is CASSYSFRGGTEAFF. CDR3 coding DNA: TGTGCCAGCAGTTACTCCTTCAGGGGAGGCACTGAAGCTTTCTTT.

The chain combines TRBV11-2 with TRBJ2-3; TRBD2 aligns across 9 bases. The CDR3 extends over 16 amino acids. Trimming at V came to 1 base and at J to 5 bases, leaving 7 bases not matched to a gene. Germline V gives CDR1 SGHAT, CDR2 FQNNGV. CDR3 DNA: TGTGCCAGCAGCTTAGTCGCGGGGGGGCCTATAGATACGCAGTATTTT. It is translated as CASSLVAGGPIDTQYF.

CDR3: CASSPSPGLNYGYTF. The CDR3 region has the DNA TGTGCCAGCAGCCCCTCCCCCGGGCTGAACTATGGCTACACCTTC. This rearrangement joins TRBV7-9 to TRBJ1-2; D not resolved. CDR1 SEHNR and CDR2 FQNEAQ come from the germline V gene (reference sequence). The CDR3 is 15 residues long. V lost 5 bases to trimming and J lost 2 bases, with 15 bases between them.

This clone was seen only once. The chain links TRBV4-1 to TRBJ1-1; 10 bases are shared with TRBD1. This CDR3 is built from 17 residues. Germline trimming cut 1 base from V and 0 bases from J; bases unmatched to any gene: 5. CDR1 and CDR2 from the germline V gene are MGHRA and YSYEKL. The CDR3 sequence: CASSQVGTGAMNTEAFF. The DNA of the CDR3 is TGCGCCAGCAGCCAAGTGGGGACAGGGGCCATGAACACTGAAGCTTTCTTT.

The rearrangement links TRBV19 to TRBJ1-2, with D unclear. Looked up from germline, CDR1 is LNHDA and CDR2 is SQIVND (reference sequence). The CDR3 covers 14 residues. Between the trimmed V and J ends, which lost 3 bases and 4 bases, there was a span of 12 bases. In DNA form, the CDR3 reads TGTGCCAGTAGTATGCCGTCCGCTGTCTATGGCTACACCTTC. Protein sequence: CASSMPSAVYGYTF.

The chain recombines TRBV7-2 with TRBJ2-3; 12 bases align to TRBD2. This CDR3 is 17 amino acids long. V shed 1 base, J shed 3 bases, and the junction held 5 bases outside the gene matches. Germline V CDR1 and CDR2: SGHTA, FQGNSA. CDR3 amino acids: CASSLGRTSGVTDTQYF. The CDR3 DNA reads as TGTGCCAGCAGCTTAGGAAGGACTAGCGGGGTAACAGATACGCAGTATTTT.

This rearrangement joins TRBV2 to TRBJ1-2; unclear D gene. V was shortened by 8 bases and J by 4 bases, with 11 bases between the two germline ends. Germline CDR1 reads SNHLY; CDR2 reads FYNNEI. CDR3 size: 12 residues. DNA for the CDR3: TGTGCCAGCTCATTGAATTCCTATGGCTACACCTTC. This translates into CASSLNSYGYTF.

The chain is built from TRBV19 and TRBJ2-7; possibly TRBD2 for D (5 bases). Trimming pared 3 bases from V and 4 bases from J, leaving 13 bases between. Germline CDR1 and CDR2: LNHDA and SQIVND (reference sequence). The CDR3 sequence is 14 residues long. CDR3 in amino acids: CASSIGGELYEQYF. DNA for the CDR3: TGTGCCAGTAGTATCGGTGGGGAGCTATACGAGCAGTACTTC.

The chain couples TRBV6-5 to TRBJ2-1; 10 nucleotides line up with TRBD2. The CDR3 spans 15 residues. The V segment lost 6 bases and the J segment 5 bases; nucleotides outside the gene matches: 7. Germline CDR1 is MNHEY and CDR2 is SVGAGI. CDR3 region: CASRIAGGLHNEQFF. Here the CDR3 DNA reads TGTGCCAGCAGGATAGCGGGGGGACTCCACAATGAGCAGTTCTTC.

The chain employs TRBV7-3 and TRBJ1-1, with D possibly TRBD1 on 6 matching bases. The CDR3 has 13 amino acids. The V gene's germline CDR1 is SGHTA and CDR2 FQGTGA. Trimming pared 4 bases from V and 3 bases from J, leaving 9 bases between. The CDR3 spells CASSSGQHTEAFF. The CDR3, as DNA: TGTGCCAGCAGCTCAGGACAGCACACTGAAGCTTTCTTT.

The CDR3 loop reads CASSQDQGRAYGYTF. In DNA form, the CDR3 reads TGCGCCAGCAGCCAAGATCAGGGGAGAGCCTATGGCTACACCTTC. This chain links TRBV4-1 with TRBJ1-2; D might be TRBD1 (6 bases). Germline V gene lookup returns CDR1 MGHRA and CDR2 YSYEKL. The CDR3 is made up of 15 amino acids. Trimming removed 0 bases from V and 4 bases from J, with 12 bases in between.

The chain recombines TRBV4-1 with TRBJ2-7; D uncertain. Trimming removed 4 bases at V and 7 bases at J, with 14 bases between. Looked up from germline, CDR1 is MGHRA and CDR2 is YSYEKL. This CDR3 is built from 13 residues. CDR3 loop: CASSPQRAREQYF. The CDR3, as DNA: TGCGCCAGCAGCCCCCAAAGGGCAAGGGAGCAGTACTTC.

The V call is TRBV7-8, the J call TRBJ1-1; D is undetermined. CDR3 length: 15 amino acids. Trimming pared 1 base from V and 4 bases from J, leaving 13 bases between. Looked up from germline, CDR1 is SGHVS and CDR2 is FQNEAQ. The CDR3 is CASSLDPLGRTEAFF. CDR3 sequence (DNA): TGTGCCAGCAGCTTAGATCCCTTAGGGCGCACTGAAGCTTTCTTT. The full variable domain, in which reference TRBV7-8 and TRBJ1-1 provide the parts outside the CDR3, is GAGVSQSPRYKVAKRGQDVALRCDPISGHVSLFWYQQALGQGPEFLTYFQNEAQLDKSGLPSDRFFAERPEGSVSTLKIQRTQQEDSAVYLCASSLDPLGRTEAFFGQGTRLTVV.

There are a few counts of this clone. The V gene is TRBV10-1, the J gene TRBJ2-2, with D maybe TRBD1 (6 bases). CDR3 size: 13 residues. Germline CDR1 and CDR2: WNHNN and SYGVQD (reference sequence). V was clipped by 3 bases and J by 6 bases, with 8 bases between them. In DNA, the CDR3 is TGCGCCAGCAGTGAAGGGGGAGCCGGGGAGCTGTTTTTT. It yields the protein CASSEGGAGELFF.

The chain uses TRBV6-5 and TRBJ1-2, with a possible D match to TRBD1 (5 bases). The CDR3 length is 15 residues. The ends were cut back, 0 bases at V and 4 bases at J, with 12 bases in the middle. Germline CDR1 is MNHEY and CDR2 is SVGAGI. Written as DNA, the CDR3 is TGTGCCAGCAGTTACTCCGGGACGGGGACCTATGGCTACACCTTC. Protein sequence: CASSYSGTGTYGYTF.

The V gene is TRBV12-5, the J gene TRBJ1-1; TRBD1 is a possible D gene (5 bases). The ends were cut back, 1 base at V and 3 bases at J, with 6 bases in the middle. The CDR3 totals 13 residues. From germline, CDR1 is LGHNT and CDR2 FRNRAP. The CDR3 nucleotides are TGTGCTAGTGGTTTGGGACAGTACACTGAAGCTTTCTTT. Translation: CASGLGQYTEAFF.